Listed here is a single T cell receptor (beta chain). This CDR3 has 13 amino acids. V dropped 5 bases and J dropped 7; count of bases not matched to a gene: 10. The V gene's germline CDR1 is DFQATT and CDR2 SNEGSKA (reference sequence). This sample is drawn from a study of blood T cells in healthy people across ages. A second 7 to 11 cycle PCR used barcoded and J-beta primers. Using its own MiXCR run on the 5' RACE reads, TCRdb lists one record per CDR3 protein. Altogether some 890,000 distinct CDR3 sequences are present, almost 30% being singletons, with the ten largest covering approximately 10%. These records were also assigned to another study, of T cells of mothers and their children.

The genes are TRBV20-1 and TRBJ1-1; 7 nucleotides match TRBD1. The clonotype was recovered from a woman aged 35 to 49 in good health. The specimen was blood. CDR3 region: CSAPSRGRGEAFF. DNA of the CDR3: TGCAGTGCTCCCTCCAGGGGGAGAGGTGAAGCTTTCTTT.